This TCR beta chain emerged from a study of control samples from healthy donors and cancer patients. This clone was observed a few times. Assay: immunoSEQ multiplex PCR; the TCRdb copy retains only in-frame clones and omits some. The sample records more than 95,000 clones, over 80% being singletons. The source is a man older than 75 with head and neck cancer. The sample taken for sequencing was PBMCs.

The CDR3 region is CASSIRDRYNNSPLHF. DNA of the CDR3: TGTGCCAGCAGCATCCGTGACAGATACAATAATTCACCCCTCCACTTT. This chain links TRBV7-6 with TRBJ1-6, with D perhaps TRBD1 (5 bases). Trimming left V 5 bases short and J 5 bases short, with 16 bases between. From germline, CDR1 is SGHVS and CDR2 FNYEAQ. This CDR3 is built from 16 residues.